This T cell receptor beta chain comes out of a study of blood T cells in healthy people across ages. The count of this clonotype is one. Primed by a sample-barcoded 5' primer and a J-beta primer mix, a second PCR proceeded for 7 to 11 cycles. TCRdb re-called the 5' RACE reads through MiXCR, storing one row per CDR3 protein. The sample includes more than 650,000 distinct CDR3 sequences, about 48% seen only once; the top ten take approximately 41%. Germline V gene data show CDR1 as KGHDR and CDR2 as SFDVKD. With V trimmed by 5 bases and J by 0 bases, 8 bases remained unmatched. This CDR3 region has 17 residues.

This chain links TRBV24-1 with TRBJ2-2; 7 bases match TRBD1. This clonotype originated in a man at least 80 years old in good health. The source material was blood. CDR3 coding DNA: TGTGCCACCAGTGGTTTCAGGGGGACCTCGAACACCGGGGAGCTGTTTTTT. Residues: CATSGFRGTSNTGELFF.